The 21 T cell receptor beta chains below come from one sample, sequenced in a study of T cells after yellow fever vaccination. TCRdb re-analysed the 5' RACE reads in MiXCR, keeping a single row per CDR3 protein. The sample shows approximately 250,000 distinct CDR3 sequences, more than 3.5% of them seen only once. Sample: PBMCs, taken 15 days after the yellow fever booster vaccination. These TCRs come from a man between 18 and 29 years old who received the YFV17D yellow fever vaccine.

This clonotype was seen repeatedly, ten times or more. This chain uses TRBV10-3 with TRBJ1-5; TRBD1 matches at 9 bases. The V and J ends lost 10 bases and 5 bases, in that order; junction bases with no gene match: 6. The CDR3 has 13 residues. Germline V CDR1 and CDR2: ENHRY, SYGVKD. The CDR3 reads CATRTGEYQPQHF. In DNA, the CDR3 is TGTGCCACGAGGACAGGGGAGTATCAGCCCCAGCATTTT.

This clonotype was observed at least ten times. The chain uses TRBV20-1 and TRBJ1-1; D is ambiguous. CDR1 is DFQATT, CDR2 SNEGSKA, per germline (reference sequence). V was pared by 6 bases and J by 5 bases, with 31 bases between. The CDR3 is 18 amino acids. The CDR3, as DNA: TGCAGTGCCGCCGCCGAGTACAGAATCTTGCGGGGAGGGACTGAAGCTTTCTTT. Protein: CSAAAEYRILRGGTEAFF.

This clonotype was recorded many times. The CDR3 region is CASAPPGTSSNEQFF. CDR3 in DNA: TGTGCCAGCGCCCCTCCCGGGACTAGCTCCAATGAGCAGTTCTTC. The V call is TRBV12-3 or TRBV12-4, the J call TRBJ2-1, with TRBD2 matching over 9 bases. This CDR3 is built from 15 residues. V trimming: 8 bases; J trimming: 6 bases; junction bases outside the gene matches: 11.

This clonotype was seen repeatedly, ten times or more. The chain combines TRBV7-9 with TRBJ2-3; D might be TRBD2 (6 bases). V shed 4 bases and J shed 4 bases, with 21 bases lying between them. CDR3 length: 17 amino acids. The germline CDR1 and CDR2 sequences are SEHNR and FQNEAQ (reference sequence). The CDR3 coding sequence is TGTGCCAGCAGCTCCGAGGGCCGGGGCTGGGGGGCAGATACGCAGTATTTT. Translating gives CASSSEGRGWGADTQYF. The variable domain in full, with the rest retrieved from reference TRBV7-9 and TRBJ2-3, is DTGVSQNPRHKITKRGQNVTFRCDPISEHNRLYWYRQTLGQGPEFLTYFQNEAQLEKSRLLSDRFSAERPKGSFSTLEIQRTEQGDSAMYLCASSSEGRGWGADTQYFGPGTRLTVL.

This clonotype was counted ten times or more. The CDR3 loop reads CASSPRDTPGEKLFF. CDR3 bases: TGTGCCAGTAGTCCTCGGGACACTCCAGGTGAAAAACTGTTTTTT. The chain couples TRBV19 to TRBJ1-4; weak D call: TRBD1 (6 bases). Germline V gene lookup returns CDR1 LNHDA and CDR2 SQIVND (reference sequence). This CDR3 has 15 residues. Trimming shortened V by 5 bases and J by 7 bases, and 17 bases separated the two germline ends.

This clonotype was seen many times. This chain uses TRBV6-5 with TRBJ1-6; TRBD1 matches 8 bases. The CDR3 loop spans 15 amino acids. Germline CDR1 and CDR2: MNHEY and SVGAGI. V dropped 6 bases and J dropped 5; count of bases not matched to a gene: 6. CDR3 residues: CASRDGTGHNSPLHF. CDR3 DNA sequence: TGTGCCAGCAGAGATGGGACAGGTCATAATTCACCCCTCCACTTT.

V usage is TRBV29-1 and J usage is TRBJ2-1, with 8 bases aligning to TRBD1. After removal of 6 bases from V and 3 bases from J, the junction contained 10 bases not matched to a gene. Germline V lookup: CDR1 SQVTM, CDR2 ANQGSEA. The CDR3 runs 15 residues. CDR3 loop: CSVLGHRGDYNEQFF. CDR3 bases: TGCAGCGTGCTGGGTCACAGGGGGGACTACAATGAGCAGTTCTTC.

This clonotype was picked up many times. The genes are TRBV4-3 and TRBJ1-2; D is uncertain. Germline CDR1 reads LGHNA; CDR2 reads YSLEER. The CDR3 totals 15 residues. Trimming pared 0 bases from V and 7 bases from J, leaving 15 bases between. The CDR3, as DNA: TGCGCCAGCAGCCAAGATGGAGGGTCCCCGTCTGGCTACACCTTC. Translated, it gives CASSQDGGSPSGYTF.

This clonotype was recorded many times. This chain joins TRBV7-2 and TRBJ2-1; D may be TRBD2 (5 bases). CDR1 is SGHTA and CDR2 is FQGNSA in the germline V gene. Trimming pared 5 bases from V and 9 bases from J, leaving 11 bases between. The CDR3 runs 12 residues. For the CDR3, the DNA is TGTGCCAGCAGCACACTAGGGCCTGAGCAGTTCTTC. Protein: CASSTLGPEQFF.

This clonotype was seen at least ten times. The genes are TRBV7-9 and TRBJ2-5; no clear D. Germline V lookup: CDR1 SEHNR, CDR2 FQNEAQ (reference sequence). There are 13 residues in the CDR3. V lost 1 base and J lost 2, with 5 bases in between. In nucleotides, the CDR3 is TGTGCCAGCAGCTTAGGGGATCAAGAGACCCAGTACTTC. Encoded protein: CASSLGDQETQYF. Full variable domain (missing parts from reference TRBV7-9 and TRBJ2-5): DTGVSQNPRHKITKRGQNVTFRCDPISEHNRLYWYRQTLGQGPEFLTYFQNEAQLEKSRLLSDRFSAERPKGSFSTLEIQRTEQGDSAMYLCASSLGDQETQYFGPGTRLLVL.

This clonotype was counted at least ten times. The chain employs TRBV28 and TRBJ2-1; a weak D match, TRBD1 (5 bases). CDR1 is MDHEN, CDR2 SYDVKM, per germline. CDR3 length: 11 residues. V gave up 6 bases and J gave up 10 bases, with 10 bases separating them. The CDR3 is CASSDSAEQFF. The CDR3, as DNA: TGTGCCAGCAGCGACAGTGCCGAGCAGTTCTTC.

This clonotype was observed many times. The gene calls are TRBV20-1 and TRBJ1-5, with 7 positions matching TRBD1. This CDR3 spans 15 amino acids. Unmatched junction bases numbered 6, after V lost 0 bases and J lost 4 bases. From germline, CDR1 is DFQATT and CDR2 SNEGSKA (reference sequence). The CDR3 reads CSARDYRGGNQPQHF. DNA for the CDR3: TGCAGTGCTAGAGATTACAGGGGTGGAAATCAGCCCCAGCATTTT.

This clonotype was detected many times. This rearrangement joins TRBV7-9 to TRBJ2-7; D unresolved. This CDR3 has 12 residues. V lost 3 bases, J lost 3 bases, and 6 bases lay in between. Germline CDR1 and CDR2: SEHNR and FQNEAQ (reference sequence). The CDR3 nucleotides read TGTGCCAGCAGCTTGGGCGACTACGAGCAGTACGTC. Translating it yields CASSLGDYEQYV.

This clonotype has ten or more counts. The chain employs TRBV5-1 and TRBJ2-3; the match to TRBD1 covers 10 bases. This CDR3 is built from 15 residues. Germline assignment: CDR1 SGHRS and CDR2 YFSETQ. Germline trimming cut 3 bases from V and 4 bases from J; bases unmatched to any gene: 5. CDR3 DNA sequence: TGCGCCAGCAGCTCGGGACAGGGGAGGGCAGATACGCAGTATTTT. Translating gives CASSSGQGRADTQYF.

This clonotype occurred many times. V gene TRBV20-1 combines with J gene TRBJ2-5; D is possibly TRBD2 (5 bases). Germline CDR1 is DFQATT and CDR2 is SNEGSKA (reference sequence). CDR3 length equals 16 residues. V lost 3 bases and J lost 3, with 20 bases in between. The CDR3 DNA is TGCAGTGCTAGTTGGGCCGGGGTCGTTGCAGAAGAGACCCAGTACTTC. It translates to CSASWAGVVAEETQYF.

This clonotype was seen only a few times. The rearrangement uses TRBV5-1 and TRBJ1-1; a weak D match, TRBD1 (5 bases). Trimming removed 0 bases at V and 1 base at J, with 7 bases between. The CDR3 spans 14 residues. Germline CDR1 SGHRS, CDR2 YFSETQ. CDR3 region: CASSLDRPNTEAFF. In DNA form, the CDR3 reads TGCGCCAGCAGCTTGGACAGGCCGAACACTGAAGCTTTCTTT.

This clonotype was counted many times. The genes are TRBV4-3 and TRBJ1-4; the D gene is possibly TRBD1 (5 bases). This CDR3 spans 16 amino acids. Between the trimmed V and J ends, which lost 0 bases and 7 bases, there was a span of 15 bases. From germline, CDR1 is LGHNA and CDR2 YSLEER. The CDR3 DNA is TGCGCCAGCAGCCAAGATTGGGGACCCCTCGGTGAAAAACTGTTTTTT. It translates to CASSQDWGPLGEKLFF.

This clonotype was seen at least ten times. J is TRBJ2-1 and V is TRBV21-1; the D call TRBD1 from the table was never checked on the DNA. TRBV21-1 constitutes a pseudogene. The CDR3 consists of 15 residues. CDR3 DNA sequence: TGTGCCAGCAGCAAAGTTCCGGACAGGGACAATGAGCAGTTCTTC. Encoded protein: CASSKVPDRDNEQFF.

This clonotype has a count of ten or more. The rearrangement links TRBV20-1 to TRBJ2-1, with a weak D call TRBD1 (6 bases). The ends were cut back, 1 base at V and 10 bases at J, with 14 bases in the middle. Germline CDR1 DFQATT, CDR2 SNEGSKA (reference sequence). This CDR3 comprises 13 residues. CDR3: CSARAQGGREQFF. CDR3 nucleotide sequence: TGCAGTGCTAGAGCACAAGGGGGTCGAGAGCAGTTCTTC.

This clonotype appeared many times. The chain has TRBV4-2 and TRBJ1-4; D is possibly TRBD1 (5 bases). The CDR3 consists of 15 residues. The germline V and J ends were trimmed by 3 bases and 3 bases, with 11 bases remaining between them. Germline V gene sequence: CDR1 LGHNA, CDR2 YNFKEQ. The CDR3 DNA follows: TGTGCCAGCAGCCACTGGGGGGGTTCTAATGAAAAACTGTTTTTT. It specifies CASSHWGGSNEKLFF.

This clonotype was counted many times. The rearrangement joins TRBV5-1 to TRBJ2-2, with 9 positions matching TRBD1. The CDR3 runs to 14 residues. V lost 7 bases to trimming and J lost 4 bases; unmatched junction nucleotides: 5. CDR1 and CDR2 (germline): SGHRS, YFSETQ. CDR3 nucleotide sequence: TGCGCCAGCCGGGACAGGGTACCCACCGGGGAGCTGTTTTTT. It yields the protein CASRDRVPTGELFF. Full variable domain (missing parts from reference TRBV5-1 and TRBJ2-2): KAGVTQTPRYLIKTRGQQVTLSCSPISGHRSVSWYQQTPGQGLQFLFEYFSETQRNKGNFPGRFSGRQFSNSRSEMNVSTLELGDSALYLCASRDRVPTGELFFGEGSRLTVL.